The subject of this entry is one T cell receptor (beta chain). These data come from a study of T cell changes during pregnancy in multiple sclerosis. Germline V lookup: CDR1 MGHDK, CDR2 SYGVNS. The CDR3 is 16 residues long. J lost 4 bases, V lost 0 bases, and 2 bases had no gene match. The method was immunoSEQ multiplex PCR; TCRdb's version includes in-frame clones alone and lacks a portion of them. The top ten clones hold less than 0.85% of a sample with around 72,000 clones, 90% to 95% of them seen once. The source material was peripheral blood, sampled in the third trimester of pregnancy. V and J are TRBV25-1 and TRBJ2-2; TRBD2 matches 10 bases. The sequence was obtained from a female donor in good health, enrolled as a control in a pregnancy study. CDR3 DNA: TGTGCCAGCAGTGAATATTGGACTAGCGGCACCGGGGAGCTGTTTTTT. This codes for CASSEYWTSGTGELFF.